This note documents a single TCR beta chain sequence. This specimen belongs to a study of blood T cells in healthy people across ages. Primed by a sample-barcoded 5' primer and a J-beta primer mix, a second PCR proceeded for roughly 6 to 12 cycles. TCRdb used MiXCR to reprocess the 5' RACE reads, holding one entry per CDR3 protein. The sample consists of 750,000 to 950,000 distinct CDR3 sequences, roughly 25% of them appearing once. V shed 6 bases and J 7 bases; nucleotides not matched to a gene: 6. Per the germline V gene, CDR1 is SNHLY and CDR2 is FYNNEI. CDR3 length: 14 residues. The same sample was also used in a study of T cells of mothers and their children.

The source material was blood. This receptor was taken from a boy aged 10-17 years in good health. The chain employs TRBV2 and TRBJ1-4; 9 bases fit TRBD1. The CDR3 DNA reads as TGTGCCAGCAGACAGACAGGGGGAGGTGAAAAACTGTTTTTT. Translating it yields CASRQTGGGEKLFF. Using reference TRBV2 and TRBJ1-4 for the parts outside the CDR3, the full variable domain is EPEVTQTPSHQVTQMGQEVILRCVPISNHLYFYWYRQILGQKVEFLVSFYNNEISEKSEIFDDQFSVERPDGSNFTLKIRSTKLEDSAMYFCASRQTGGGEKLFFGSGTQLSVL.